This T cell receptor (beta chain) was recovered during a study of cytotoxic CD8 clonotypes in ibrutinib-treated CLL. Study in general: Included were 11 to 12 relapsed/refractory and about 14 treatment-naive patients, of whom fewer than 18 were IGHV unmutated. 24 partial and 2 complete responses; at median about 70 months, about 14 remitted, around twelve progressed.

CDR1 and CDR2 from the germline V gene are MDHEN and SYDVKM. The CDR3 contains 14 residues. V lost 4 bases, J lost 0 bases, and 8 bases lay in between. The data were produced by immunoSEQ multiplex PCR, yet TCRdb's version contains in-frame clones alone and is incomplete. The data contain about 85,000 clones, 79% of them singletons. Findings and limits, study-wide: Age-matched healthy donor levels were exceeded by baseline clonality, which tracked circulating CD8+ T-cell counts. Lymph node repertoires were not studied, and sampling times were unmatched.

To note about this clone: Its cognate antigen is unknown.

This sequence originates from a human donor with chronic lymphocytic leukemia. Source: PBMCs, taken after 12 months of ibrutinib treatment. The chain employs TRBV28 and TRBJ2-3; perhaps D is TRBD1 or TRBD2 (5 bases each). The CDR3: CASSWDHSTDTQYF. As DNA, the CDR3 is TGTGCCAGCAGTTGGGACCATAGCACAGATACGCAGTATTTT.